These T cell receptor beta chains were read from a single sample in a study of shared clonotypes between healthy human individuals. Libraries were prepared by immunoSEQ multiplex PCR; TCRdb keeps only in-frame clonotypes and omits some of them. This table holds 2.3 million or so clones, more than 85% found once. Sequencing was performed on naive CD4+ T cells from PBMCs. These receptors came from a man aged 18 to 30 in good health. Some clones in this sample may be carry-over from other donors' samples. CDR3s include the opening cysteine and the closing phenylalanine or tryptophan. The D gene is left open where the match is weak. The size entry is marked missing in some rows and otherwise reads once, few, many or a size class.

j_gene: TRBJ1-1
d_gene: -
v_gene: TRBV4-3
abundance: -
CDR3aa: CASSQEGHLSGEAFF
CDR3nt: TGCGCCAGCAGCCAAGAGGGACATCTAAGCGGTGAAGCTTTCTTT

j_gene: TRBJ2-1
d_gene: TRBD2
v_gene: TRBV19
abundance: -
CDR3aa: CASSFPLGGRVTSGRREQFF
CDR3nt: TGTGCCAGTAGTTTCCCCCTAGGGGGCAGGGTGACTAGCGGGAGACGGGAGCAGTTCTTC

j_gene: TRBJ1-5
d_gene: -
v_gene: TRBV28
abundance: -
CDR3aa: CASSLSGTPQHF
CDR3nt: TGTGCCAGCAGTTTATCTGGGACCCCCCAGCATTTT

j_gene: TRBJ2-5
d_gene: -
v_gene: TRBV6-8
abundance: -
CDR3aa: CASSYSAEETQYF
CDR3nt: TGTGCCAGCAGTTACTCAGCGGAAGAGACCCAGTACTTC

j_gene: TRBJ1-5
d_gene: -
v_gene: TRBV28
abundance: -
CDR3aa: CASSFRPLQPQHF
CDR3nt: TGTGCCAGCAGTTTCAGGCCCCTTCAGCCCCAGCATTTT

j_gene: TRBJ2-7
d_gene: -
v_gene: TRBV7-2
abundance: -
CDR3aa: CASSSRQVPSYEQYF
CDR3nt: TGTGCCAGCAGCTCTCGACAGGTTCCCTCCTACGAGCAGTACTTC

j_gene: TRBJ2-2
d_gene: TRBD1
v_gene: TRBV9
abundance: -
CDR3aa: CASSPRTGANTGELFF
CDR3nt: TGTGCCAGCAGCCCACGGACAGGAGCGAACACCGGGGAGCTGTTTTTT

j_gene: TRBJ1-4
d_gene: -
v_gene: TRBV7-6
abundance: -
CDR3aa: CASSHDPDLATNEKLFF
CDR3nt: TGTGCCAGCAGCCACGATCCGGACCTTGCAACTAATGAAAAACTGTTTTTT

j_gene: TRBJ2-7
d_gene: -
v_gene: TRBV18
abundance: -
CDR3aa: CASSPGTPYEQYF
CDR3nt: TGTGCCAGCTCACCAGGGACCCCCTACGAGCAGTACTTC

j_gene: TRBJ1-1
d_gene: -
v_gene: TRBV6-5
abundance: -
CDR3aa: CASKKAGFTEAFF
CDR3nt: TGTGCCAGCAAAAAGGCAGGCTTCACTGAAGCTTTCTTT

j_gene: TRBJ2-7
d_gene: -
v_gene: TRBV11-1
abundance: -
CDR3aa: CASSPDPQILRYF
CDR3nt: TGTGCCAGCAGCCCAGACCCACAGATTTTAAGGTACTTC

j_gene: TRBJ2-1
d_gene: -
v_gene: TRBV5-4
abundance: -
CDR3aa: CASSLWGRSEQFF
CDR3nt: TGTGCCAGCAGCTTGTGGGGGCGGAGTGAGCAGTTCTTC

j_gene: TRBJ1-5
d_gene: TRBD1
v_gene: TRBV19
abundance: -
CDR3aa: CASSPGQGGQPQHF
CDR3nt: TGTGCCAGTTCGCCGGGACAGGGGGGTCAGCCCCAGCATTTT

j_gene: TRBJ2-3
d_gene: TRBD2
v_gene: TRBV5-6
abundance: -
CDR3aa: CASSLGLAGRPDTQYF
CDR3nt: TGTGCCAGCAGCTTAGGACTAGCGGGAAGGCCGGATACGCAGTATTTT

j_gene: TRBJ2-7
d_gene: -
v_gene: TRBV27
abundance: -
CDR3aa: CASSFNSRYEQYF
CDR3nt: TGTGCCAGCAGTTTCAACAGCCGGTACGAGCAGTACTTC

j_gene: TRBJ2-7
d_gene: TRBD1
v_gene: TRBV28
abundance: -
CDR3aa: CASSFYYRQGQLLYEQYF
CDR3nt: TGTGCCAGCAGCTTCTACTATCGACAGGGACAGCTGCTATACGAGCAGTACTTC

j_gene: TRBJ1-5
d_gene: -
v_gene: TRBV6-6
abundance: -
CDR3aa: CASSYSWGYSNQPQHF
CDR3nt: TGTGCCAGCAGTTACTCGTGGGGGTATAGCAATCAGCCCCAGCATTTT

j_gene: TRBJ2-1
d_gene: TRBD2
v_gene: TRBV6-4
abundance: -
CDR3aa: CASSRTSGTSEQFF
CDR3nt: TGTGCCAGCAGTCGGACTAGCGGGACCTCTGAGCAGTTCTTC

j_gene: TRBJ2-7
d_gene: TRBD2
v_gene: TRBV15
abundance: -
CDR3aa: CATSRDRGGEQYF
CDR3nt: TGTGCCACCAGCAGAGATCGGGGGGGCGAGCAGTACTTC

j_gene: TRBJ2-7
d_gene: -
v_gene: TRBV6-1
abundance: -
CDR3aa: CASSESGLSYEQYF
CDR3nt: TGTGCCAGCAGTGAATCAGGACTCTCCTACGAGCAGTACTTC

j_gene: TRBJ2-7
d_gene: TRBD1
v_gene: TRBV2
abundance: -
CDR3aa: CASSAWDRGFEQYF
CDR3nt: TGTGCCAGCAGCGCCTGGGACAGGGGCTTCGAGCAGTACTTC

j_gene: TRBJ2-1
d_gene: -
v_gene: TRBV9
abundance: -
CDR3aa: CASSIGLGAGKYNEQFF
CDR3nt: TGTGCCAGCAGCATTGGGTTGGGGGCCGGCAAGTACAATGAGCAGTTCTTC

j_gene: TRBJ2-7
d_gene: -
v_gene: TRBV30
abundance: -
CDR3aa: CAWSVKWWGREYEQYF
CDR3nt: TGTGCCTGGAGTGTAAAATGGTGGGGGCGCGAGTACGAGCAGTACTTC

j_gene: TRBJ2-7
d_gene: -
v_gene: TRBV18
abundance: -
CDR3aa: CASSRERRPGHEQYF
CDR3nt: TGTGCCAGCTCACGAGAACGCCGGCCCGGCCACGAGCAGTACTTC

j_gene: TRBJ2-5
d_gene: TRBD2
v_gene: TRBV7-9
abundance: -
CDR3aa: CASSLGLAGGAETQYF
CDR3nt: TGTGCCAGCAGCCTGGGACTAGCGGGAGGCGCAGAGACCCAGTACTTC

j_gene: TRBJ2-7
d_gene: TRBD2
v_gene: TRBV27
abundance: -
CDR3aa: CASSFTLAGPYEQYF
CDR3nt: TGTGCCAGCAGTTTTACCCTAGCGGGTCCCTACGAGCAGTACTTC

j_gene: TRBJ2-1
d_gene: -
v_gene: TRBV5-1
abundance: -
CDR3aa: CASSSRVRDEQFF
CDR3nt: TGCGCCAGCAGCTCGCGGGTACGGGATGAGCAGTTCTTC

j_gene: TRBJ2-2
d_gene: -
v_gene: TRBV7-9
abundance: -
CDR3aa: CASSLLGRTGELFF
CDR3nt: TGTGCCAGCAGCTTACTAGGTCGAACCGGGGAGCTGTTTTTT

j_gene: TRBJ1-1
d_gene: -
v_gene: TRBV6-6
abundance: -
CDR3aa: CASSYSMGEGNTEAFF
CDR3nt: TGTGCCAGCAGTTACTCGATGGGGGAGGGGAACACTGAAGCTTTCTTT

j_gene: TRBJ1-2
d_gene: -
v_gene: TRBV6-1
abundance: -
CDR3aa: CASSEPSSVNYGYTF
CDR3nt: TGTGCCAGCAGTGAACCTTCGTCAGTTAACTATGGCTACACCTTC

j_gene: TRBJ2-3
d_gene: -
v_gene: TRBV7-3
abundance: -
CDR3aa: CASSFFRSRTDTQYF
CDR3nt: TGTGCCAGCAGCTTTTTCAGGTCCCGCACAGATACGCAGTATTTT

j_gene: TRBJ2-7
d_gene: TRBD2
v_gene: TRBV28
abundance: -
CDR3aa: CASSLRREGHEQYF
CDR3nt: TGTGCCAGCAGTTTACGGCGGGAGGGGCACGAGCAGTACTTC

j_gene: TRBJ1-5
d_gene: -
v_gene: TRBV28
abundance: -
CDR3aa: CASSWRGQPQHF
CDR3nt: TGTGCCAGCAGTTGGAGGGGCCAGCCCCAGCATTTT

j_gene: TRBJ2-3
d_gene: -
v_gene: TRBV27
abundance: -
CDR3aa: CASSLSPRGRTDTQYF
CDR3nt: TGTGCCAGCAGTTTATCTCCTAGGGGGAGGACAGATACGCAGTATTTT

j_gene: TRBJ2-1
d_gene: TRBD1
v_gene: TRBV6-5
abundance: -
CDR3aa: CASSPGQGSYNEQFF
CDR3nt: TGTGCCAGCAGTCCCGGACAGGGCTCCTACAATGAGCAGTTCTTC

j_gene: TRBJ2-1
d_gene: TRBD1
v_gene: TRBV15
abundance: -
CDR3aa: CATSRGQERGHEQFF
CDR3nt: TGTGCCACCAGCAGAGGACAGGAAAGGGGGCATGAGCAGTTCTTC

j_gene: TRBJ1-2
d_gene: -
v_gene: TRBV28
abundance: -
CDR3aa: CASSSPTRTFNGYTF
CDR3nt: TGTGCCAGCAGTTCCCCCACCCGGACTTTTAATGGCTACACCTTC

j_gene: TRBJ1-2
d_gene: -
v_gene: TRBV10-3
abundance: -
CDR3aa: CAIRDGIIYGYTF
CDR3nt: TGTGCCATCAGGGACGGAATTATCTATGGCTACACCTTC

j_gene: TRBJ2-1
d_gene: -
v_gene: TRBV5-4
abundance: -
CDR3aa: CASSWAGSSYNEQFF
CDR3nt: TGTGCCAGCAGCTGGGCGGGGAGCTCCTACAATGAGCAGTTCTTC

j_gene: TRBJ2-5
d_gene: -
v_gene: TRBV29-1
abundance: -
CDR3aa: CSNGGGGLETQYF
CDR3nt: TGCAGCAACGGTGGGGGGGGCCTTGAGACCCAGTACTTC

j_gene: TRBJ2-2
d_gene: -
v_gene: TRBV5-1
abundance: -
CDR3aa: CASRERANTGELFF
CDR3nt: TGCGCCAGCAGGGAGCGGGCGAACACCGGGGAGCTGTTTTTT

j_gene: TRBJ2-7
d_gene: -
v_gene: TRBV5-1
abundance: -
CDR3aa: CASSRSGAGAYEQYF
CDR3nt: TGCGCCAGCAGCCGCTCGGGGGCGGGGGCCTACGAGCAGTACTTC

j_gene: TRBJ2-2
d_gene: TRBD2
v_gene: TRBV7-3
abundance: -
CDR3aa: CASSPRLAGEIGGTGELFF
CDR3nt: TGTGCCAGCAGCCCCCGACTAGCGGGAGAGATTGGTGGCACCGGGGAGCTGTTTTTT

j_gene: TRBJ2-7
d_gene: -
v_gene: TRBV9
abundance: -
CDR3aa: CASSVGQPGSRGEQYF
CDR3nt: TGTGCCAGCAGCGTAGGACAGCCGGGATCGCGGGGCGAGCAGTACTTC

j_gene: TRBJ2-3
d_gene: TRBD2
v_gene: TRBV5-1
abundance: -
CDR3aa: CASSLGKREGTDTQYF
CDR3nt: TGCGCCAGCAGCTTGGGTAAGCGGGAGGGCACAGATACGCAGTATTTT

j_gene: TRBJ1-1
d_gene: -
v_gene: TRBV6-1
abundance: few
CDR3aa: CASSVAQNTEAFF
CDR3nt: TGTGCCAGCAGTGTAGCACAGAACACTGAAGCTTTCTTT

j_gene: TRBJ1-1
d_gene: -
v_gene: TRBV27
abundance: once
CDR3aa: CASSALGTSAFF
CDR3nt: TGTGCCAGCAGTGCCCTCGGTACCTCAGCTTTCTTT

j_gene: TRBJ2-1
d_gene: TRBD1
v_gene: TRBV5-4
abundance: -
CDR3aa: CASSGDRLNEQFF
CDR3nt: TGTGCCAGCAGTGGGGACAGGCTCAATGAGCAGTTCTTC

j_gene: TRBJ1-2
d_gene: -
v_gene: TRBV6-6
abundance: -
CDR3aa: CASSSGGAGYGYTF
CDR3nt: TGTGCCAGCAGTTCCGGGGGCGCGGGGTATGGCTACACCTTC

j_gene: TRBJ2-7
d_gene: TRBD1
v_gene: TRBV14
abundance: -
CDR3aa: CASSHTGQGRTYEQYF
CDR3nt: TGTGCCAGCAGCCATACTGGACAGGGTAGAACCTACGAGCAGTACTTC